These 18 T cell receptor beta chains were sequenced from one sample in a study of blood T cell repertoires in COVID-19. Measured with immunoSEQ multiplex PCR; TCRdb has only the in-frame clones, and not every one. The data contain 300,000 to 400,000 clones, roughly 90% of them singletons. Sequencing used PBMCs or T cells enriched from blood (not recorded which). The receptors stem from a woman aged 25-40 years who had recovered from COVID-19.

CDR3 amino acids: CASRLTDSNYGYTF. For the CDR3, the DNA is TGCGCCAGCAGATTAACGGACAGTAACTATGGCTACACCTTC. The chain recombines TRBV5-1 with TRBJ1-2; tentatively, D is TRBD1 (6 bases). Germline V lookup: CDR1 SGHRS, CDR2 YFSETQ. Trimming pared 5 bases from V and 1 base from J, leaving 12 bases between. The CDR3 totals 14 residues.

The sample holds one count of this clone. This sequence joins TRBV19 and TRBJ1-2, with D hard to call. V lost 6 bases to trimming and J lost 6 bases, with 20 bases between them. The length of the CDR3 is 15 residues. CDR1 LNHDA and CDR2 SQIVND come from the germline V gene (reference sequence). DNA of the CDR3: TGTGCCAGTAGCCCAGCAGCAAGAGGTTGGAATGGCTACACCTTC. Residues: CASSPAARGWNGYTF.

The rearrangement links TRBV7-6 to TRBJ2-7; maybe TRBD1 (5 bases). The V end lost 0 bases, the J end lost 6 bases, and 18 bases lay between the germline ends. CDR1 and CDR2 (germline): SGHVS, FNYEAQ. The CDR3 is 16 amino acids. The CDR3 here is CASSLAPKGRAGEQYF. CDR3 coding DNA: TGTGCCAGCAGCTTAGCGCCTAAGGGCAGGGCCGGCGAGCAGTACTTC.

The chain uses TRBV6-5 and TRBJ1-1; possible D gene TRBD1, 6 bases. Germline CDR1 MNHEY, CDR2 SVGAGI. CDR3 length equals 14 residues. The germline V and J ends were trimmed by 5 bases and 11 bases, with 21 bases remaining between them. CDR3 in amino acids: CASSRIGQIVRAFF. DNA for the CDR3: TGTGCCAGCAGTAGGATCGGACAGATCGTCAGGGCTTTCTTT.

The V and J genes are TRBV28 and TRBJ2-7; possibly TRBD2 for D (7 bases). Germline V gene data show CDR1 as MDHEN and CDR2 as SYDVKM. This CDR3 contains 16 residues. Trimming shortened V by 6 bases and J by 1 base, and 19 bases separated the two germline ends. Here the CDR3 reads CASRGPGGGKSYEQYF. The CDR3 region has the DNA TGTGCCAGCAGGGGCCCTGGGGGGGGCAAGTCCTACGAGCAGTACTTC. Looking up the rest from reference TRBV28 and TRBJ2-7 gives the full variable domain: DVKVTQSSRYLVKRTGEKVFLECVQDMDHENMFWYRQDPGLGLRLIYFSYDVKMKEKGDIPEGYSVSREKKERFSLILESASTNQTSMYLCASRGPGGGKSYEQYFGPGTRLTVT.

The chain joins TRBV7-8 to TRBJ2-2, with D possibly being TRBD2 (6 bases). This CDR3 contains 15 residues. V shed 4 bases and J shed 4 bases, with 13 bases lying between them. The germline V gene encodes CDR1 SGHVS and CDR2 FQNEAQ. Written as DNA, the CDR3 is TGTGCCAGCAGCTCCCGGGGGAAGAGCACCGGGGAGCTGTTTTTT. Residues: CASSSRGKSTGELFF.

The gene calls are TRBV7-2 and TRBJ1-6; D is unresolved. The CDR3 length is 15 residues. Germline CDR1 SGHTA, CDR2 FQGNSA. The V and J ends lost 5 bases and 7 bases respectively, with 15 bases between them. In nucleotides, the CDR3 is TGTGCCAGCAGCCCATCGTTTGGAGAAAATTCACCCCTCCACTTT. Amino acid sequence: CASSPSFGENSPLHF. Complete variable domain (other parts from reference TRBV7-2 and TRBJ1-6): GAGVSQSPSNKVTEKGKDVELRCDPISGHTALYWYRQSLGQGLEFLIYFQGNSAPDKSGLPSDRFSAERTGGSVSTLTIQRTQQEDSAVYLCASSPSFGENSPLHFGNGTRLTVT.

This clone showed up just a few times. CDR3 region: CASSLDPGHQPQHF. The CDR3 DNA follows: TGTGCCAGCAGCCTGGATCCAGGGCATCAGCCCCAGCATTTT. V usage is TRBV9 and J usage is TRBJ1-5, with TRBD1 as a possible D gene (5 bases). V lost 4 bases to trimming and J lost 5 bases, with 13 bases between them. Per the germline V gene, CDR1 is SGDLS and CDR2 is YYNGEE. The CDR3 contains 14 residues.

V gene TRBV7-9 combines with J gene TRBJ1-3; D gene uncertain. Trimming pared 5 bases from V and 3 bases from J, leaving 8 bases between. This CDR3 is 13 amino acids long. The germline V gene encodes CDR1 SEHNR and CDR2 FQNEAQ (reference sequence). The CDR3 nucleotides read TGTGCCAGCAGCCGCGAGGATGGAAACACCATATATTTT. This translates into CASSREDGNTIYF.

V is TRBV24-1 and J is TRBJ1-1; 8 nucleotides match TRBD1. The V gene's germline CDR1 is KGHDR and CDR2 SFDVKD. The CDR3 has 16 residues. After removal of 4 bases from V and 0 bases from J, the junction contained 6 bases not matched to a gene. The CDR3 reads CATSDSGQGMNTEAFF. DNA of the CDR3: TGTGCCACCAGTGACTCCGGACAGGGTATGAACACTGAAGCTTTCTTT.

The chain joins TRBV3-1 (or the pseudogene TRBV3-2) to TRBJ2-5; 9 positions match TRBD2. This CDR3 has 17 amino acids. V shed 1 base, J shed 5 bases, and the junction held 11 bases outside the gene matches. Germline V CDR1 and CDR2: LGHDT, YNNKEL (reference sequence). In DNA form, the CDR3 reads TGTGCCAGCAGCCAAGGTCACGGGCGGGGGGGCCTGGAGACCCAGTACTTC. Translation: CASSQGHGRGGLETQYF.

The V gene is TRBV7-8, the J gene TRBJ1-6, with 9 bases that match TRBD1. The CDR3 runs 17 residues. Germline lookup yields CDR1 SGHVS and CDR2 FQNEAQ. With V trimmed by 1 base and J by 7 bases, 8 bases remained unmatched. The CDR3 protein is CASSLGGTGSWNSPLHF. In DNA form, the CDR3 reads TGTGCCAGCAGCTTAGGGGGGACAGGGTCTTGGAATTCACCCCTCCACTTT.

The rearrangement links TRBV27 to TRBJ2-1, with 8 bases matching TRBD2. With 4 bases clipped from V and 4 bases from J, the junction kept 9 bases outside the gene matches. Germline CDR1 and CDR2: MNHEY and SMNVEV (reference sequence). The CDR3 loop spans 16 amino acids. The chain's CDR3 is CASSSGTSGGYNEQFF. In DNA, the CDR3 is TGTGCCAGCAGTTCCGGAACTAGCGGCGGTTACAATGAGCAGTTCTTC.

The chain links TRBV12-3 or TRBV12-4 to TRBJ2-1, with unresolved D. The CDR3 has 13 residues. Trimming removed 3 bases from V and 8 bases from J, with 11 bases in between. The CDR3 sequence: CASSFDLQYEQFF. The CDR3 DNA reads TGTGCCAGCAGTTTTGATCTCCAGTATGAGCAGTTCTTC.

The J gene is TRBJ1-5, the V gene TRBV6-5; the D is unclear. Germline CDR1 is MNHEY and CDR2 is SVGAGI. Trimming removed 5 bases from V and 3 bases from J, with 5 bases in between. The CDR3 extends over 12 amino acids. In DNA, the CDR3 is TGTGCCAGCAGTAACAACAATCAGCCCCAGCATTTT. Protein sequence: CASSNNNQPQHF.

The V gene is TRBV7-9, the J gene TRBJ2-3; D is unresolved. The V gene lost 1 base and the J gene lost 0 bases, with 8 bases spanning the gap. The CDR3 has 15 amino acids. Germline V gene data show CDR1 as SEHNR and CDR2 as FQNEAQ (reference sequence). The CDR3 protein is CASSLVAPSTDTQYF. The CDR3 DNA is TGTGCCAGCAGCTTAGTTGCGCCTAGCACAGATACGCAGTATTTT.

This clone was counted a few times. The rearrangement joins TRBV6-2 or TRBV6-3 to TRBJ2-6; tentatively, D is TRBD1 (6 bases). Trimming removed 0 bases at V and 4 bases at J, with 10 bases between. CDR1 is MNHEY and CDR2 is SVGEGT in the germline V gene. This CDR3 is 16 amino acids long. In DNA form, the CDR3 reads TGTGCCAGCAGTTACTCCCAGGGGCGAGGGGCCAACGTCCTGACTTTC. Translated: CASSYSQGRGANVLTF.

This chain joins TRBV19 and TRBJ2-4, with 13 bases matching TRBD2. Per germline, CDR1 LNHDA and CDR2 SQIVND (reference sequence). J was trimmed by 2 bases and V by 7 bases; bases with no gene match: 8. The length of the CDR3 is 17 residues. CDR3 sequence (DNA): TGTGCCAGTACACGGACTAGCGGGGGTGGGTCCAAAAACATTCAGTACTTC. Translating gives CASTRTSGGGSKNIQYF.